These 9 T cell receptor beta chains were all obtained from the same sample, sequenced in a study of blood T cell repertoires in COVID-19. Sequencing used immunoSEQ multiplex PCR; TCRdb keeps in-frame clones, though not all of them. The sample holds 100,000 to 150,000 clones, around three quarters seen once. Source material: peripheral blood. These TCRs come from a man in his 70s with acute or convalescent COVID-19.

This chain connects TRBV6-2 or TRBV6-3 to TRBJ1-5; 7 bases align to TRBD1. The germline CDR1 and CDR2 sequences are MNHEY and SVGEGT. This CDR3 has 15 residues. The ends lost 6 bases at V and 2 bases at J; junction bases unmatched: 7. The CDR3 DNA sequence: TGTGCCAGCAGCCCCGCAGACAGGGGCAATCAGCCCCAGCATTTT. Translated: CASSPADRGNQPQHF.

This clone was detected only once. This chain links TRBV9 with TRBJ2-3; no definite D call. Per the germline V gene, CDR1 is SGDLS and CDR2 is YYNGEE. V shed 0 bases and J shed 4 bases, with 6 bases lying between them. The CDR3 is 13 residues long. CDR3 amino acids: CASSVAGSDTQYF. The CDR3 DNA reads TGTGCCAGCAGCGTAGCAGGCTCAGATACGCAGTATTTT.

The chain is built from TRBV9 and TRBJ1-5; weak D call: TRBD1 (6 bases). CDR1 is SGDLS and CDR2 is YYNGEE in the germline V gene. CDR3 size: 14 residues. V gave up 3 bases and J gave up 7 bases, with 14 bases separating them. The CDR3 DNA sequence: TGTGCCAGCAGCGCCAACAGGGTGGGGCAGCCCCAGCATTTT. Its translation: CASSANRVGQPQHF.

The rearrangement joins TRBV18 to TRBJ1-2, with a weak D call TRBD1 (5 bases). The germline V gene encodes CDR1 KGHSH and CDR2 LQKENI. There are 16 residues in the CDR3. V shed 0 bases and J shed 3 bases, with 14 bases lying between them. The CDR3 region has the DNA TGTGCCAGCTCACCACCGAGGCAGGGTAATCACTATGGCTACACCTTC. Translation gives CASSPPRQGNHYGYTF.

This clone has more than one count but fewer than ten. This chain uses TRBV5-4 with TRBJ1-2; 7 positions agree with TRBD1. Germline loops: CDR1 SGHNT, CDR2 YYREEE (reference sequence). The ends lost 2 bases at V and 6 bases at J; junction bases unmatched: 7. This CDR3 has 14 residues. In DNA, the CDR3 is TGTGCCAGCAGCTTAGGGGGCCGCCGACATGGCTACACCTTC. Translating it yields CASSLGGRRHGYTF. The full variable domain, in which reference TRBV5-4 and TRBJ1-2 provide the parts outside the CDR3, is ETGVTQSPTHLIKTRGQQVTLRCSSQSGHNTVSWYQQALGQGPQFIFQYYREEENGRGNFPPRFSGLQFPNYSSELNVNALELDDSALYLCASSLGGRRHGYTFGSGTRLTVV.

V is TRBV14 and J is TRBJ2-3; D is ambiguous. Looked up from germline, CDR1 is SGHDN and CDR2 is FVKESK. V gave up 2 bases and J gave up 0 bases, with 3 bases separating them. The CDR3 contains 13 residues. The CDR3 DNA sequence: TGTGCCAGCAGCCAACGGAGCACAGATACGCAGTATTTT. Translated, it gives CASSQRSTDTQYF.

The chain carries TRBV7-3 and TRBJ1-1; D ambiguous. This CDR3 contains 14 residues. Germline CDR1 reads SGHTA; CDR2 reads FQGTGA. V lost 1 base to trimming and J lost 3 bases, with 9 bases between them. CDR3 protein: CASSLRVRDTEAFF. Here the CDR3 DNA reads TGTGCCAGCAGCTTAAGGGTGCGGGACACTGAAGCTTTCTTT.

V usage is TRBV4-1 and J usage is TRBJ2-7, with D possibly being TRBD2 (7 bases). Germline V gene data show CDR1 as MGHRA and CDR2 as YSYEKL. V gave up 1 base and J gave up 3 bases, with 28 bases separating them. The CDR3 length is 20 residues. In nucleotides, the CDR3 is TGCGCCAGCAGCCAAGCGGTGAAGGGGGTTCGTAGACTAGCAGACTACGAGCAGTACTTC. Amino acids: CASSQAVKGVRRLADYEQYF.

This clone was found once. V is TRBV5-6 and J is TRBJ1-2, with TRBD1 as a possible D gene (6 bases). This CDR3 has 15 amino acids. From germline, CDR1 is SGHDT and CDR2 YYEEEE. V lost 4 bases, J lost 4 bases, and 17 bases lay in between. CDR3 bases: TGTGCCAGCAGCCCCGGCGGGGGGCGCCTCTATGGCTACACCTTC. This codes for CASSPGGGRLYGYTF.